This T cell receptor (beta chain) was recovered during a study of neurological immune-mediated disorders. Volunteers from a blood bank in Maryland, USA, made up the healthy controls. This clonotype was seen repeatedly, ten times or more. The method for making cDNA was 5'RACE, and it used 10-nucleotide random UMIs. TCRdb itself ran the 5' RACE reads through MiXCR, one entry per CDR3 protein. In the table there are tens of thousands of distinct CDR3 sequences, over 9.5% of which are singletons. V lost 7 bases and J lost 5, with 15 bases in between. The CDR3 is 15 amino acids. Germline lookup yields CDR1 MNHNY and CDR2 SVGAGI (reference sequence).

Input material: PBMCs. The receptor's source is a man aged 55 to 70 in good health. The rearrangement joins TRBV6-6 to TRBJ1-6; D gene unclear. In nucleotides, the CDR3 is TGTGCCAGCACCCTCGGGAGGGCTGATAATTCACCCCTCCACTTT. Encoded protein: CASTLGRADNSPLHF.